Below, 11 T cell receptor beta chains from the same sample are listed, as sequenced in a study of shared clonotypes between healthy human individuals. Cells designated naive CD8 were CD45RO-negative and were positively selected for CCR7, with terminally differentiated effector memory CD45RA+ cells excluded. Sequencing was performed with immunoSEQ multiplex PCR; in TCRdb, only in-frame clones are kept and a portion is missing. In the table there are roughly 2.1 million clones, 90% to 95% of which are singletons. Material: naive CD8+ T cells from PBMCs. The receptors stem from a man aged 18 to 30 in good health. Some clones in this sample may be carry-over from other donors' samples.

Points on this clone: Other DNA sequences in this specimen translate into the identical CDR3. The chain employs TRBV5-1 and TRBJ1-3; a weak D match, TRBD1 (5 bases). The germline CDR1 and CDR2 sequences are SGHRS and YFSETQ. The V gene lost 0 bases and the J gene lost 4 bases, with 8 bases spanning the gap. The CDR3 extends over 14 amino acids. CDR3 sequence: CASSLAGSGNTIYF. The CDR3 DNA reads TGCGCCAGCAGCTTGGCAGGGTCCGGAAACACCATATATTTT.

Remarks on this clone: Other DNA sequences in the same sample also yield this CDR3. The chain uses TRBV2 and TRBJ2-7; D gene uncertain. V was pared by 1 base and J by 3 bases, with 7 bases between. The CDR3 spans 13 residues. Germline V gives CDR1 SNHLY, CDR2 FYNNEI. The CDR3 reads CASSEGLSYEQYF. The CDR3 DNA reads TGTGCCAGCAGTGAAGGGCTGAGCTACGAGCAGTACTTC.

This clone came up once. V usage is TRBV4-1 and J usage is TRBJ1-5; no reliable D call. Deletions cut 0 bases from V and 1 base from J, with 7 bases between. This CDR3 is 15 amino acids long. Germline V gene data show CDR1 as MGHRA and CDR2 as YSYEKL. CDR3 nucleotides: TGCGCCAGCAGCCAAGAAATAGGGAGCAATCAGCCCCAGCATTTT. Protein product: CASSQEIGSNQPQHF.

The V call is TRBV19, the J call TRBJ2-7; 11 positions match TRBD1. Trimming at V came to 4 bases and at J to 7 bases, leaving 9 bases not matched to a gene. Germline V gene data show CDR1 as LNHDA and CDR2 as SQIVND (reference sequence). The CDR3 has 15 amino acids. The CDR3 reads CASSTQRTGGWEQYF. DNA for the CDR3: TGTGCCAGTAGTACACAGCGGACAGGGGGCTGGGAGCAGTACTTC.

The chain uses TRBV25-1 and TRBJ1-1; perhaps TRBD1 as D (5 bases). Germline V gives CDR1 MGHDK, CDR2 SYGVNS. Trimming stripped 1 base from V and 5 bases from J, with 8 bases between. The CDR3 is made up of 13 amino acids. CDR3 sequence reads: CASSEWSGTEAFF. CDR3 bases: TGTGCCAGCAGTGAATGGTCAGGGACTGAAGCTTTCTTT. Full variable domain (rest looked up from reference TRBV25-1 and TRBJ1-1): EADIYQTPRYLVIGTGKKITLECSQTMGHDKMYWYQQDPGMELHLIHYSYGVNSTEKGDLSSESTVSRIRTEHFPLTLESARPSHTSQYLCASSEWSGTEAFFGQGTRLTVV.

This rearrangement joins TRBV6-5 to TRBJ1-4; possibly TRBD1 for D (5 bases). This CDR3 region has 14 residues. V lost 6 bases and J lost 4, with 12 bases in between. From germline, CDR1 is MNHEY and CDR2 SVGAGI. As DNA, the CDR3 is TGTGCCAGCAGCTCAGGGTGGGGTAATGAAAAACTGTTTTTT. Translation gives CASSSGWGNEKLFF.

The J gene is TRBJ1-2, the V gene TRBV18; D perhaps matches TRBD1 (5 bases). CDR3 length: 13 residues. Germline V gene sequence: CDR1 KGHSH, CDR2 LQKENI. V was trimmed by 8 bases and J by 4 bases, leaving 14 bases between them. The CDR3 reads CASAGEPGYGYTF. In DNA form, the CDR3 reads TGTGCCAGCGCGGGGGAACCGGGCTATGGCTACACCTTC. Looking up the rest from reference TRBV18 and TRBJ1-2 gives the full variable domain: NAGVMQNPRHLVRRRGQEARLRCSPMKGHSHVYWYRQLPEEGLKFMVYLQKENIIDESGMPKERFSAEFPKEGPSILRIQQVVRGDSAAYFCASAGEPGYGYTFGSGTRLTVV.

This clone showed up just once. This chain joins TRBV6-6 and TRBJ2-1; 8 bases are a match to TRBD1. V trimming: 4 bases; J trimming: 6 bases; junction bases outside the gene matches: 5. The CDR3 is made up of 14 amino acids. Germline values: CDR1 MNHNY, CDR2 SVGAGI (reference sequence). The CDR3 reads CASSWPGGVNEQFF. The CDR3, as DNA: TGTGCCAGCAGTTGGCCAGGGGGCGTCAATGAGCAGTTCTTC.

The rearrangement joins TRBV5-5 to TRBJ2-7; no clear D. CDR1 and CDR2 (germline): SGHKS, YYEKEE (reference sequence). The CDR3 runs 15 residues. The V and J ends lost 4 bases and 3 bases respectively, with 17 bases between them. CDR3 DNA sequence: TGTGCCAGCAGCCACGGAGACCAATTCAGCTACGAGCAGTACTTC. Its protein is CASSHGDQFSYEQYF. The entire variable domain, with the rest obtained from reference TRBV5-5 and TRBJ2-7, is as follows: DAGVTQSPTHLIKTRGQQVTLRCSPISGHKSVSWYQQVLGQGPQFIFQYYEKEERGRGNFPDRFSARQFPNYSSELNVNALLLGDSALYLCASSHGDQFSYEQYFGPGTRLTVT.

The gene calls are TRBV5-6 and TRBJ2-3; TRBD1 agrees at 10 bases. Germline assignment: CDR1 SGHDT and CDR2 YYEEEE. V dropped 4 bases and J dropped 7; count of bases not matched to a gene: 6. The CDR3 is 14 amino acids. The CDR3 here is CASSPGTGAHTQYF. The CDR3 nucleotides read TGTGCCAGCAGCCCCGGGACAGGGGCACATACGCAGTATTTT.

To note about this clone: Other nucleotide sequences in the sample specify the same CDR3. CDR3 sequence (DNA): TGTGCCAGTAGTAGTGGACCCAATCAGCCCCAGCATTTT. Amino acid sequence: CASSSGPNQPQHF. This chain uses TRBV19 with TRBJ1-5, with no clear D. Deletions cut 4 bases from V and 3 bases from J, with 7 bases between. The CDR3 has 13 amino acids. Germline V gene lookup returns CDR1 LNHDA and CDR2 SQIVND (reference sequence).